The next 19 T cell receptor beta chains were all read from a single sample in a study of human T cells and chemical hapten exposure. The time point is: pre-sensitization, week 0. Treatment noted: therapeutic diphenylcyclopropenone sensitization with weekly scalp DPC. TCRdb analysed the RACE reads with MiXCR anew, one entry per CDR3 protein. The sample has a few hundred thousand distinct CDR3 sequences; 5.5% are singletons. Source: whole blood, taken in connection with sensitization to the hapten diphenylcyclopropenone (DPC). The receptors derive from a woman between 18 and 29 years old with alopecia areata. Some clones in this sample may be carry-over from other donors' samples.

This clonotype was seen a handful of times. The chain's CDR3 is CASSWDSSDTQYF. DNA for the CDR3: TGTGCCAGCAGCTGGGACAGTTCCGATACGCAGTATTTT. The chain uses TRBV7-9 and TRBJ2-3; 7 nucleotides line up with TRBD1. Germline CDR1 and CDR2: SEHNR and FQNEAQ (reference sequence). With 4 bases clipped from V and 6 bases from J, the junction kept 4 bases outside the gene matches. The CDR3 is 13 amino acids.

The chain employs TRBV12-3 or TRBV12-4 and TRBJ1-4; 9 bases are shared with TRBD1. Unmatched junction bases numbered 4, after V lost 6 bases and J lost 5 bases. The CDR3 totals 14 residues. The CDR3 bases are TGTGCCAGCAGAGTTGGACAGGGGAATGAAAAACTGTTTTTT. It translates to CASRVGQGNEKLFF.

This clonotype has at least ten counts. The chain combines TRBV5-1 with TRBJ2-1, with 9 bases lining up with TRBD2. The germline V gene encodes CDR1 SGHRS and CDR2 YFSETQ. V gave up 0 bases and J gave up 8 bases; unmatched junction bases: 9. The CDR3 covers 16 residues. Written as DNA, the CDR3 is TGCGCCAGCAGCTTGGGAGCGGGGGGCGACAGTTATGAGCAGTTCTTC. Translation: CASSLGAGGDSYEQFF.

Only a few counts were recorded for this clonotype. The CDR3 coding sequence is TGCAGCGTTGGCGGGACTAGCGCATACAATGAGCAGTTCTTC. Its translation is CSVGGTSAYNEQFF. J is TRBJ2-1 and V is TRBV29-1; TRBD2 aligns across 10 bases. V shed 4 bases and J 4 bases; nucleotides not matched to a gene: 4. Per the germline V gene, CDR1 is SQVTM and CDR2 is ANQGSEA. This CDR3 has 14 residues.

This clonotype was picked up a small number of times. Written as DNA, the CDR3 is TGTGCCAGCAGTGACACACCCCGTCTCGTTACTTGGGACAGGGGGACTGAAGCTTTCTTT. Translated, it gives CASSDTPRLVTWDRGTEAFF. The V call is TRBV6-4, the J call TRBJ1-1; 11 bases are a match to TRBD1. CDR3 length equals 20 residues. Germline CDR1 MRHNA, CDR2 SNTAGT. The ends lost 2 bases at V and 5 bases at J; junction bases unmatched: 19.

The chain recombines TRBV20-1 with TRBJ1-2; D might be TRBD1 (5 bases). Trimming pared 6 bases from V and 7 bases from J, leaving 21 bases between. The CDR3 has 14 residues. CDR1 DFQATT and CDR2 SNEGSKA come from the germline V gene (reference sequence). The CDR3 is CSAIAGTQRGGYTF. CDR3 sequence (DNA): TGCAGTGCCATCGCCGGGACCCAAAGAGGTGGCTACACCTTC.

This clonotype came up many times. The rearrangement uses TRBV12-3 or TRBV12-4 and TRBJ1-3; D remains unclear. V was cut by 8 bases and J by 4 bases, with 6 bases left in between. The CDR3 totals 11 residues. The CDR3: CASPRGNTIYF. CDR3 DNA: TGTGCCAGCCCACGGGGAAACACCATATATTTT.

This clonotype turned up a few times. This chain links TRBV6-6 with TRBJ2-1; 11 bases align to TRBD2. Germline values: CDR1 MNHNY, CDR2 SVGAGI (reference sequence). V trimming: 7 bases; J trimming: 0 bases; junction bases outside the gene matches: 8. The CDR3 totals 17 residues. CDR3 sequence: CASIGLAGGSSYNEQFF. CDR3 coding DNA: TGTGCCAGCATCGGGCTAGCGGGGGGTAGCTCCTACAATGAGCAGTTCTTC.

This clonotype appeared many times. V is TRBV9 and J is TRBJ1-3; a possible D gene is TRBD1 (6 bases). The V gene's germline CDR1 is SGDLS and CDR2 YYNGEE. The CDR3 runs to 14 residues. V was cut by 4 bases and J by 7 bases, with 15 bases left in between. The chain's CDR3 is CASSFGQTLNTIYF. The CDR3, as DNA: TGTGCCAGCAGCTTCGGACAGACACTGAACACCATATATTTT. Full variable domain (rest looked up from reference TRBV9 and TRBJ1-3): DSGVTQTPKHLITATGQRVTLRCSPRSGDLSVYWYQQSLDQGLQFLIQYYNGEERAKGNILERFSAQQFPDLHSELNLSSLELGDSALYFCASSFGQTLNTIYFGEGSWLTVV.

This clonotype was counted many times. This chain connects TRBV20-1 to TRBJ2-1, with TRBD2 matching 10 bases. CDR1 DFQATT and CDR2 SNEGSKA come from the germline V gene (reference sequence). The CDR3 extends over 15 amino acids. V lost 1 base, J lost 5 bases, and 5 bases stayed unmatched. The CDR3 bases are TGCAGTGCTAGAGTGTGGAGCGGGGGGGACAATGAGCAGTTCTTC. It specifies CSARVWSGGDNEQFF.

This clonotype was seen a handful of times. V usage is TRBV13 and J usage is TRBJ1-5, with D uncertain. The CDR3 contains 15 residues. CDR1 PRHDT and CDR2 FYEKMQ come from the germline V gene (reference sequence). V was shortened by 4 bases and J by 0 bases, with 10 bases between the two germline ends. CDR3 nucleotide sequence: TGTGCCAGCAGCTCTTGGGCAGATAGCAATCAGCCCCAGCATTTT. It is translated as CASSSWADSNQPQHF.

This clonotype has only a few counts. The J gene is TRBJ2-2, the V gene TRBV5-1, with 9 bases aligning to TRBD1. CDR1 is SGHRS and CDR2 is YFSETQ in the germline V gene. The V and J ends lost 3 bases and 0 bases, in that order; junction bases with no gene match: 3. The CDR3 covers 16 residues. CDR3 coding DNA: TGCGCCAGCAGCTCCGGACAGGGGACGAACACCGGGGAGCTGTTTTTT. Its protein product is CASSSGQGTNTGELFF.

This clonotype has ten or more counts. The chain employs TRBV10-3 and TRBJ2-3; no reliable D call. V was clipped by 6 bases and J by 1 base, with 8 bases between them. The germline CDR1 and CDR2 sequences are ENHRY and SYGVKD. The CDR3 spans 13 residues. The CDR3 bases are TGTGCCATCAGCGAACGGGGCACAGATACGCAGTATTTT. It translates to CAISERGTDTQYF.

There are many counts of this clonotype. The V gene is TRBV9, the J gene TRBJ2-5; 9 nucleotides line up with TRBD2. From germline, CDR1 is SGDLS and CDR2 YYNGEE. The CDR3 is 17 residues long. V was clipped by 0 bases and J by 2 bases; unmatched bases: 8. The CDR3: CASSVGPAGGLQETQYF. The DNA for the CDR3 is TGTGCCAGCAGCGTAGGCCCAGCGGGGGGTCTACAAGAGACCCAGTACTTC.

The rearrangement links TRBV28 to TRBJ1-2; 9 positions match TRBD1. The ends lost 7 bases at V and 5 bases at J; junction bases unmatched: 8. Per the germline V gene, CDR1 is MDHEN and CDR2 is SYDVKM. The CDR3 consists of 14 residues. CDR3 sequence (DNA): TGTGCCAGCACCTCCGGGACAGGGCCTTATGGCTACACCTTC. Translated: CASTSGTGPYGYTF.

The CDR3 coding sequence is TGTGCCACCAGCAGAACTACAGGGGGCACTGGAAACACCATATATTTT. Its protein product is CATSRTTGGTGNTIYF. The chain recombines TRBV15 with TRBJ1-3, with 9 bases identical to TRBD1. CDR1 LNHNV and CDR2 YYDKDF come from the germline V gene (reference sequence). V lost 2 bases to trimming and J lost 2 bases; unmatched junction nucleotides: 4. The CDR3 has 16 residues.

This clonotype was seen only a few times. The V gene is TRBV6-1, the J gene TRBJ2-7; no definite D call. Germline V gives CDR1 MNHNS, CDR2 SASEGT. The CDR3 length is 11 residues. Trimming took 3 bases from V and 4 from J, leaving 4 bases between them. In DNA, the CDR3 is TGTGCCAGCAGTGAGCCTTACGAGCAGTACTTC. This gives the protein CASSEPYEQYF.

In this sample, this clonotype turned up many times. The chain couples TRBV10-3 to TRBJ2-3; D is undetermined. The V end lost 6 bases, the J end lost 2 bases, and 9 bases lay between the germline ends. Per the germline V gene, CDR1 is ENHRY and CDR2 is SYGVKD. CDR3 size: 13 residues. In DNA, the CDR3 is TGTGCCATCAGGACCCAGTCCACAGATACGCAGTATTTT. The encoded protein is CAIRTQSTDTQYF.

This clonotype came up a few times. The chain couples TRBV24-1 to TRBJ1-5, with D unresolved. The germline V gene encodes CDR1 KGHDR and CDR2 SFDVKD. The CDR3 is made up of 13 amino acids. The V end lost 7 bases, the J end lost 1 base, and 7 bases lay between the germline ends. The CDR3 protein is CATSPGSNQPQHF. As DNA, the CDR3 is TGTGCCACCAGCCCTGGAAGCAATCAGCCCCAGCATTTT.